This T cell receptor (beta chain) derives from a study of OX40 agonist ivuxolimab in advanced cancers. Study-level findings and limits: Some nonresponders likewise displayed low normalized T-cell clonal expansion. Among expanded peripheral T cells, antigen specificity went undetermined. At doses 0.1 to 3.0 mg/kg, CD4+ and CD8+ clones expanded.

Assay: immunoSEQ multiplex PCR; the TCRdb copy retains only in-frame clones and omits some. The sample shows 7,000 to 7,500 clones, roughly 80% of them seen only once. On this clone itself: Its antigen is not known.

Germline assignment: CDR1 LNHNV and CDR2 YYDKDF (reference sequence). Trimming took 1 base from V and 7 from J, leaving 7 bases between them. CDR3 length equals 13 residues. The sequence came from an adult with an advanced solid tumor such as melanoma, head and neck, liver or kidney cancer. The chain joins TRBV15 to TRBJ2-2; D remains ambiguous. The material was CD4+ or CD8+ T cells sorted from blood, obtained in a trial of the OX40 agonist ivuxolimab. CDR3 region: CATSRGWGGELFF. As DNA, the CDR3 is TGTGCCACCAGCAGAGGATGGGGCGGGGAGCTGTTTTTT.